A selection of T cell receptor beta chains follows, all from one sample in a study of T cells expressing NK-cell markers. No DNA is given; TCRdb re-called the 5' RACE reads and lists each CDR3 protein once. The sample has roughly 390,000 distinct CDR3 sequences, and its top ten clones hold roughly 5.2%. Specimen: blood T cells: a sorted CD56 or NKG2C T cell subset, CD4+ or CD8+ T cells, or bulk PBMC T cells (not recorded which). Every receptor here comes from a man aged 18 to 69 in good health. Both conserved end residues are part of each CDR3.

J	V	length	CDR3
TRBJ2-4	TRBV29-1	13	CSGRDGAKNIQYF
TRBJ1-2	TRBV29-1	13	CSVGQGGLEGYTF
TRBJ2-5	TRBV4-2	15	CASSQGPRGQETQYF
TRBJ2-7	TRBV6-1	15	CASTLKSGPSYEQYF
TRBJ2-2	TRBV7-9	16	CASSLASRPGTGELFF
TRBJ1-2	TRBV20-1	14	CSASQHRGGSGYTF
TRBJ1-4	TRBV27	15	CASSLRGLSNEKLFF
TRBJ2-4	TRBV20-1	15	CSARSGGATKNIQYF
TRBJ1-4	TRBV6-1	14	CASSSPRGSEKLFF
TRBJ2-7	TRBV7-9	11	CATSKVHEQYF
TRBJ2-1	TRBV6-4	15	CASSDWSGGNNEQFF
TRBJ2-7	TRBV3-1	14	CASNTGGPLYEQYF
TRBJ2-4	TRBV5-1	16	CASSLDGSGAKNIQYF
TRBJ2-1	TRBV7-8	15	CASSLRQGLRGEQFF
TRBJ2-7	TRBV7-6	15	CASRSTATGAYEQYF
TRBJ2-7	TRBV3-1	15	CASSDPGTSSYEQYF
TRBJ2-4	TRBV12-3/TRBV12-4	16	CASSPGGLNSKNIQYF
TRBJ1-5	TRBV7-9	18	CASSSGQGITGSNQPQHF
TRBJ2-7	TRBV20-1	14	CSALTGQGSYEQYF
TRBJ2-2	TRBV7-2	18	CASRDGQGVFANTGELFF
TRBJ2-2	TRBV6-1	13	CASSAGITGELFF
TRBJ2-3	TRBV30	12	CAWSRMADTQYF
TRBJ2-1	TRBV24-1	16	CATSDPGTGTPNEQFF
TRBJ2-5	TRBV18	14	CASSSTSGVETQYF
TRBJ2-7	TRBV5-5	14	CASSLVGTAYEQYF
TRBJ1-4	TRBV12-3/TRBV12-4	13	CASRKGGVGKLFF
TRBJ1-4	TRBV19	12	CASSIYGEKLFF
TRBJ2-2	TRBV6-5	15	CASSSPGQGTGELFF
TRBJ2-7	TRBV3-1	14	CASSRGQGVGEQYF
TRBJ2-5	TRBV5-6	14	CASSLDYRQETQYF
TRBJ2-3	TRBV5-1	14	CASRNVRITDTQYF
TRBJ1-2	TRBV30	14	CAWSARGYTDGYTF
TRBJ1-3	TRBV11-1	18	CASSFWRAAASSGNTIYF
TRBJ1-1	TRBV12-5	16	CASGLTRRTANTEAFF
TRBJ2-5	TRBV3-1	12	CASSHGVGTQYF
TRBJ2-1	TRBV2	17	CASRSTQSASSYNEQFF
TRBJ1-5	TRBV6-2/TRBV6-3	18	CASSYSTGRARPNQPQHF
TRBJ2-3	TRBV16	15	CASSQAGGITDTQYF
TRBJ2-5	TRBV20-1	15	CSAPNPRRNQETQYF
TRBJ1-2	TRBV20-1	14	CSASVPAPYYGYTF
TRBJ1-6	TRBV5-1	14	CASSYSGQGGPLHF
TRBJ2-3	TRBV20-1	13	CSANRRGTDTQYF
TRBJ2-5	TRBV5-1	15	CASSLQQPLGETQYF
TRBJ1-1	TRBV29-1	12	CSGNRLYTEAFF
TRBJ1-2	TRBV30	14	CACRRGRGNVGYTF
TRBJ1-5	TRBV5-6	14	CASSWRGPIEPQHF
TRBJ2-6	TRBV2	15	CASSENRAGANVLTF
TRBJ2-3	TRBV20-1	18	CSASGLTGGPYRTDTQYF
TRBJ2-3	TRBV12-3/TRBV12-4	12	CASRGGADTQYF
TRBJ2-5	TRBV6-1	11	CASSKGETQYF
TRBJ2-1	TRBV18	12	CASSDQQGMGFF
TRBJ2-1	TRBV10-3	15	CAMTPGTTGDDEQFF